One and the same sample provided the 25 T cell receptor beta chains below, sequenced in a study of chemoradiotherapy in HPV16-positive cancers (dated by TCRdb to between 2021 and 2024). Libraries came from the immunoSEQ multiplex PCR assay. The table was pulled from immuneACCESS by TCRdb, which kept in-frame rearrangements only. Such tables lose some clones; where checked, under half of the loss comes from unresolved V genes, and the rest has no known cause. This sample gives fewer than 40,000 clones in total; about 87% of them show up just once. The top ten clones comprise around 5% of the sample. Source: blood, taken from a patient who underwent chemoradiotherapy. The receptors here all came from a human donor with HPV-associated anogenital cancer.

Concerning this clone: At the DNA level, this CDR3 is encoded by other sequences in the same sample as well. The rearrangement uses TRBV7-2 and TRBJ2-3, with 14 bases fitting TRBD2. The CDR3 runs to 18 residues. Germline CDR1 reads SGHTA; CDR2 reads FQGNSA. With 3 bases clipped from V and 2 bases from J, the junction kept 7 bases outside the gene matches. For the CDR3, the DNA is TGTGCCAGCAGCTTGAGAGGACTAGCGGGAGGATTCACAGATACGCAGTATTTT. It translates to CASSLRGLAGGFTDTQYF.

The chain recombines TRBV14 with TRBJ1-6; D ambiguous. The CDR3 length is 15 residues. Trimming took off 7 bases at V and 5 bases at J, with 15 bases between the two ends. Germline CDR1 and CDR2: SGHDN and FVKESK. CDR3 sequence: CASKRTARNNSPLHF. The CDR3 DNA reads TGTGCCAGCAAGAGGACTGCTCGTAATAATTCACCCCTCCACTTT.

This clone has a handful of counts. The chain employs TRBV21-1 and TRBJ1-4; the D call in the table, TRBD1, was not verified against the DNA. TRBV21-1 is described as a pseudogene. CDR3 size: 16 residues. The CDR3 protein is CASSKDTGQGFEKLFF. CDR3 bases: TGTGCCAGCAGCAAAGATACGGGACAGGGATTTGAAAAACTGTTTTTT.

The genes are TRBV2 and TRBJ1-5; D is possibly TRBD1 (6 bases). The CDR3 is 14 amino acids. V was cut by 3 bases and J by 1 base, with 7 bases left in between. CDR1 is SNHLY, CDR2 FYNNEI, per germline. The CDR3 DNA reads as TGTGCCAGCAGTGAGCAGGGGAGCAATCAGCCCCAGCATTTT. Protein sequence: CASSEQGSNQPQHF.

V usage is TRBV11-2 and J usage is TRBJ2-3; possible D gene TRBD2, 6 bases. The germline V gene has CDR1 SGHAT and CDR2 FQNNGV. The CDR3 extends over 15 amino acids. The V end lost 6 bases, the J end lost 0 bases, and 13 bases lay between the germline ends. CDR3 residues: CASRLAPPSTDTQYF. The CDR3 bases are TGTGCCAGCAGGCTAGCGCCCCCTAGCACAGATACGCAGTATTTT.

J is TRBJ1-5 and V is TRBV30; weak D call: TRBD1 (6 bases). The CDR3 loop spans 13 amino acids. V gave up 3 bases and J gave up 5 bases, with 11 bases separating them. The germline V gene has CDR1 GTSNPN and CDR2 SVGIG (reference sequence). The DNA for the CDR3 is TGTGCCTGGAGCCCTAGGGGGGATCAGCCCCAGCATTTT. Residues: CAWSPRGDQPQHF.

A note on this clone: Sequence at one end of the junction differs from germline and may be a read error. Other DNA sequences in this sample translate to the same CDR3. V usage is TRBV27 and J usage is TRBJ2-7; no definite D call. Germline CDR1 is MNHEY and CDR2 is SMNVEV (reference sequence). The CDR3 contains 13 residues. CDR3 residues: CASNRRDSYEQYF. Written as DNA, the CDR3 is TGCGCCAGCAATCGACGAGACTCCTACGAGCAGTACTTC.

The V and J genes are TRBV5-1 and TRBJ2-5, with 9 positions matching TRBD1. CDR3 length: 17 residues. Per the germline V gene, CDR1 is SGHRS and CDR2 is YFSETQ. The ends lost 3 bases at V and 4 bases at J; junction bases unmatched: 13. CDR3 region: CASSYGQGRWKGETQYF. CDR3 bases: TGCGCCAGCAGCTACGGACAGGGGAGGTGGAAGGGAGAGACCCAGTACTTC.

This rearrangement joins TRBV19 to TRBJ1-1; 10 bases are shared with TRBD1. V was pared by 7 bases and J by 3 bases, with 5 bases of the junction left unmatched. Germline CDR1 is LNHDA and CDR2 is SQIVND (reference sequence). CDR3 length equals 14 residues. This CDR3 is CASTPDRGHTEAFF. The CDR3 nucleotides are TGTGCCAGTACCCCCGACAGGGGGCACACTGAAGCTTTCTTT.

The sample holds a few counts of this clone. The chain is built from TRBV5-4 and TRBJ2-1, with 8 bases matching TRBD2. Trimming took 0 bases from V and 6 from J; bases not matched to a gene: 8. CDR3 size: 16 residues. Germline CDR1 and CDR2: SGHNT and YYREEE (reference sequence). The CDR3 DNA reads TGTGCCAGCAGCTTGGGCCAGCGGGGGATCGGCAATGAGCAGTTCTTC. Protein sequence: CASSLGQRGIGNEQFF.

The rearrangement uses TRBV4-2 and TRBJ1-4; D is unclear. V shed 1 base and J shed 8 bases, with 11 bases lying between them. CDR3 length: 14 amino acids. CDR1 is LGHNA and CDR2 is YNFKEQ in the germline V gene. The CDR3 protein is CASSQAFLGEKLFF. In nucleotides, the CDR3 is TGTGCCAGCAGCCAAGCCTTCCTGGGAGAAAAACTGTTTTTT.

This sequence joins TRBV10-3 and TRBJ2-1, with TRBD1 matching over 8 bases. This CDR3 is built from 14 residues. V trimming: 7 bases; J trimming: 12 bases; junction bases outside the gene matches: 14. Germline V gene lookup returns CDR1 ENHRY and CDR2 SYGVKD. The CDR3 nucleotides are TGTGCCATCACCCCCGGGACAGGAGTTCGTCGGCAGTTCTTC. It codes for CAITPGTGVRRQFF.

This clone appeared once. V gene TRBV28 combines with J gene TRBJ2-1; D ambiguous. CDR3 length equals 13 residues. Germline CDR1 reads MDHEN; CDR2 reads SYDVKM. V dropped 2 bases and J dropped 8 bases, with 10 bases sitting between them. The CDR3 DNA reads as TGTGCCAGCAGTTTACCCGGCTTGGATGAGCAGTTCTTC. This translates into CASSLPGLDEQFF.

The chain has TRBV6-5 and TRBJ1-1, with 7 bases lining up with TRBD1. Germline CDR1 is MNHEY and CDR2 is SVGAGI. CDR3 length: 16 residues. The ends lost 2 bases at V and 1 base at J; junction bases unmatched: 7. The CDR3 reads CASSYLGQASNTEAFF. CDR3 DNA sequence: TGTGCCAGCAGTTACCTAGGACAGGCCTCGAACACTGAAGCTTTCTTT.

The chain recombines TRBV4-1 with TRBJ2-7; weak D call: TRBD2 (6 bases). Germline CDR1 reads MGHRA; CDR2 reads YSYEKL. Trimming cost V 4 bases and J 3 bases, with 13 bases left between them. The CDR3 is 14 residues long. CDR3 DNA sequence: TGCGCCAGCAGCCCTAGGTCCGGGGGCTACGAGCAGTACTTC. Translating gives CASSPRSGGYEQYF.

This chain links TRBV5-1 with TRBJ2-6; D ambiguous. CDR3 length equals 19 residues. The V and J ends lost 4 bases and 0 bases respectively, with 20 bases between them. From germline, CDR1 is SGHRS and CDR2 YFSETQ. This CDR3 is CASSLFGMTASSGANVLTF. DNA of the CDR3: TGCGCCAGCAGCCTTTTTGGGATGACCGCTAGCTCTGGGGCCAACGTCCTGACTTTC.

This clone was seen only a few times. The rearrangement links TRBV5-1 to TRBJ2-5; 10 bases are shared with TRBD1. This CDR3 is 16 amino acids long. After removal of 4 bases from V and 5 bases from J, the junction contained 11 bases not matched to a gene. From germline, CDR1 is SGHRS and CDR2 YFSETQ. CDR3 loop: CASSRLIGQGGETQYF. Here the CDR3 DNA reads TGCGCCAGCAGCCGATTAATCGGACAGGGGGGTGAGACCCAGTACTTC. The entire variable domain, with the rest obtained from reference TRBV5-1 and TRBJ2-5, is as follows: KAGVTQTPRYLIKTRGQQVTLSCSPISGHRSVSWYQQTPGQGLQFLFEYFSETQRNKGNFPGRFSGRQFSNSRSEMNVSTLELGDSALYLCASSRLIGQGGETQYFGPGTRLLVL.

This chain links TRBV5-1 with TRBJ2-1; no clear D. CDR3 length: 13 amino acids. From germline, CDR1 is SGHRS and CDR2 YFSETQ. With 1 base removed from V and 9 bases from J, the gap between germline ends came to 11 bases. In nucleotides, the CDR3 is TGCGCCAGCAGCTTGAGGGCGCTAGGTGAGCAGTTCTTC. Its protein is CASSLRALGEQFF.

CDR3: CASSLQMNTEAFF. CDR3 sequence (DNA): TGCGCCAGCAGTTTGCAAATGAACACTGAAGCTTTCTTT. The gene calls are TRBV5-1 and TRBJ1-1; D is uncertain. V lost 5 bases and J lost 0, with 8 bases in between. There are 13 residues in the CDR3. Germline lookup yields CDR1 SGHRS and CDR2 YFSETQ. Using reference TRBV5-1 and TRBJ1-1 for the parts outside the CDR3, the full variable domain is KAGVTQTPRYLIKTRGQQVTLSCSPISGHRSVSWYQQTPGQGLQFLFEYFSETQRNKGNFPGRFSGRQFSNSRSEMNVSTLELGDSALYLCASSLQMNTEAFFGQGTRLTVV.

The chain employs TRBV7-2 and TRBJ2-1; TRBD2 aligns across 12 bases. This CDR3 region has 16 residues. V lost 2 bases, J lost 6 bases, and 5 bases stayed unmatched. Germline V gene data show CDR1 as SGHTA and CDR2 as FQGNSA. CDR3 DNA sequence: TGTGCCAGCAGCTTAACGACTAGCGGGAGTTCCAATGAGCAGTTCTTC. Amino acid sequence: CASSLTTSGSSNEQFF. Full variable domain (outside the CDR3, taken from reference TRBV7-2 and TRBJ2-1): GAGVSQSPSNKVTEKGKDVELRCDPISGHTALYWYRQSLGQGLEFLIYFQGNSAPDKSGLPSDRFSAERTGGSVSTLTIQRTQQEDSAVYLCASSLTTSGSSNEQFFGPGTRLTVL.

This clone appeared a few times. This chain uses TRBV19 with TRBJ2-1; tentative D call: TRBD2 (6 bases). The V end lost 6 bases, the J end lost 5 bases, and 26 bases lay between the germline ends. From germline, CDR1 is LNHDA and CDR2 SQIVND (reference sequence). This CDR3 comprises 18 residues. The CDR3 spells CASRKHERTILDDNEQFF. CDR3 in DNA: TGTGCCAGTAGAAAACACGAACGGACTATTCTGGATGACAATGAGCAGTTCTTC.

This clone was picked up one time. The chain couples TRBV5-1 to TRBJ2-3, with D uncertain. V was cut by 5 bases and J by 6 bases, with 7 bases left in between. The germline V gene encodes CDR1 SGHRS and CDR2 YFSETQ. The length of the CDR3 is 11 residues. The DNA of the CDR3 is TGCGCCAGCAGAGGTTCGGATACGCAGTATTTT. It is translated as CASRGSDTQYF.

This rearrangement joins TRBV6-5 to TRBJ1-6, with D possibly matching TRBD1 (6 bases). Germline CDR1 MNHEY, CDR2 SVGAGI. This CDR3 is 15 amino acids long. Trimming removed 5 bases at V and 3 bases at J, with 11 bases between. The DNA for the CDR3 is TGTGCCAGCAGTCTACGGACAGACTATAATTCACCCCTCCACTTT. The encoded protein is CASSLRTDYNSPLHF.

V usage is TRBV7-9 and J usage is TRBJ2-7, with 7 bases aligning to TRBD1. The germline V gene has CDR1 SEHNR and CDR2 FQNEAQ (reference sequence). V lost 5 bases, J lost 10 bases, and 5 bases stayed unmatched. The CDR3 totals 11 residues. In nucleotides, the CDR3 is TGTGCCAGCAGCCGGGACAGAACTCAGTACTTC. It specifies CASSRDRTQYF.

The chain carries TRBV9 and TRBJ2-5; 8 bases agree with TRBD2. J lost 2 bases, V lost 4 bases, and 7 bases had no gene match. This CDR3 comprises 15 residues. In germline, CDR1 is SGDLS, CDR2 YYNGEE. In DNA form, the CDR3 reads TGTGCCAGCAGCCCAATAGCGGGAACACAAGAGACCCAGTACTTC. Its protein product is CASSPIAGTQETQYF.